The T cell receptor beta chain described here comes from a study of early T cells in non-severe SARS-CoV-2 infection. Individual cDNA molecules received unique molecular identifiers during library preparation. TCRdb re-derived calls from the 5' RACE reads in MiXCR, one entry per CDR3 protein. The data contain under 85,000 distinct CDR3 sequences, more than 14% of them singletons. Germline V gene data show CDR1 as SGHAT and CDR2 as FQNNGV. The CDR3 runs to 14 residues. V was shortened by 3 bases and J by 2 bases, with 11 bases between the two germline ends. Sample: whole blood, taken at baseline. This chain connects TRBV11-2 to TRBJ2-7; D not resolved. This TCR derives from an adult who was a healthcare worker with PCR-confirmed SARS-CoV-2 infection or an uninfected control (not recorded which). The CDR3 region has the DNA TGTGCCAGCAGCTTCTCCTCAGGCGCCTACGAGCAGTACTTC. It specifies CASSFSSGAYEQYF.